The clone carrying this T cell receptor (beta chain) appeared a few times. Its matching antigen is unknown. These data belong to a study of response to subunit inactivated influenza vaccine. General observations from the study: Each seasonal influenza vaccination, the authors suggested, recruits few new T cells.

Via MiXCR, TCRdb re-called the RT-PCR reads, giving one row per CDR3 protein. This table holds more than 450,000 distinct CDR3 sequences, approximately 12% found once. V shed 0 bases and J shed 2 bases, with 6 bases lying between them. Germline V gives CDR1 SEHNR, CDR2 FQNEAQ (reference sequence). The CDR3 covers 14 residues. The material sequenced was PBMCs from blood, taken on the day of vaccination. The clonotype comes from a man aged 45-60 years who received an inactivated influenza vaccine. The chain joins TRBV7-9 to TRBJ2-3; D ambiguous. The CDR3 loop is CASSLAQDTDTQYF. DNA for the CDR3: TGTGCCAGCAGCTTAGCGCAGGACACAGATACGCAGTATTTT.